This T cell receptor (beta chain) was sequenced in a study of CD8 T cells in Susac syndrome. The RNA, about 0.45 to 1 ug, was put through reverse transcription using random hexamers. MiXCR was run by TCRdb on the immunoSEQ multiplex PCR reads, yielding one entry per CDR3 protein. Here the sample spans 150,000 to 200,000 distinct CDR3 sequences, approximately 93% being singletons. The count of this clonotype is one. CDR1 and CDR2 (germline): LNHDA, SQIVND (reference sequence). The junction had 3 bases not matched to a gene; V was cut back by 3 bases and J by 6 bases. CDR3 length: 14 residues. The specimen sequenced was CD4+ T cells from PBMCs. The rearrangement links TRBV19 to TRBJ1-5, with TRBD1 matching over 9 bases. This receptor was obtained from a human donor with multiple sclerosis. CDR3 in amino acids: CASSILQGAQPQHF. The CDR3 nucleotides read TGTGCCAGTAGTATTTTACAGGGGGCTCAGCCCCAGCATTTT.